These 29 T cell receptor beta chains came from one sample sequenced in a study of human T cells and chemical hapten exposure. Time point meaning: patch test 3, about 24 weeks after DPC sensitization. Treatment denoted: therapeutic diphenylcyclopropenone sensitization with weekly scalp DPC. Each CDR3 protein gets one entry after TCRdb re-called the RACE reads with MiXCR. The sample consists of over 100,000 distinct CDR3 sequences, about 11% of them appearing once. The sequencing here drew on whole blood, taken in connection with sensitization to the hapten diphenylcyclopropenone (DPC). The source is a woman aged 45-60 years with alopecia areata. Some clones in this sample may be carry-over from other donors' samples.

This chain connects TRBV29-1 to TRBJ2-7, with 8 bases lining up with TRBD1. V lost 5 bases to trimming and J lost 6 bases; unmatched junction nucleotides: 9. CDR1 and CDR2 (germline): SQVTM, ANQGSEA. This CDR3 is built from 13 residues. Here the CDR3 reads CSVRTQGVGEQYF. The DNA of the CDR3 is TGCAGCGTTAGGACACAGGGGGTCGGCGAGCAGTACTTC.

At least ten counts were recorded for this clonotype. The chain couples TRBV4-3 to TRBJ2-3; the D is unclear. V lost 0 bases and J lost 5, with 6 bases in between. Per the germline V gene, CDR1 is LGHNA and CDR2 is YSLEER. This CDR3 has 13 residues. The chain's CDR3 is CASSQDSEDTQYF. The CDR3, as DNA: TGCGCCAGCAGCCAAGATTCAGAAGATACGCAGTATTTT.

This clonotype was seen a handful of times. This chain links TRBV4-3 with TRBJ2-3; 11 bases are a match to TRBD2. The ends lost 0 bases at V and 0 bases at J; junction bases unmatched: 11. The CDR3 spans 20 residues. CDR1 and CDR2 from the germline V gene are LGHNA and YSLEER. Written as DNA, the CDR3 is TGCGCCAGCAGCCAAGATGCCGGGACTAGCGGTACCTCTAGCACAGATACGCAGTATTTT. Protein sequence: CASSQDAGTSGTSSTDTQYF.

This clonotype was picked up many times. The chain is built from TRBV6-2 or TRBV6-3 and TRBJ2-5, with D perhaps TRBD2 (6 bases). The CDR3 is 16 residues long. CDR1 MNHEY and CDR2 SVGEGT come from the germline V gene. Trimming stripped 2 bases from V and 5 bases from J, with 18 bases between. The CDR3 nucleotides are TGTGCCAGCAGTTACCGGGGGATAGCGGATATGGAGACCCAGTACTTC. Protein: CASSYRGIADMETQYF.

This clonotype has ten or more counts. The chain combines TRBV12-3 or TRBV12-4 with TRBJ2-3, with D possibly being TRBD2 (5 bases). The CDR3 is 14 amino acids. V was trimmed by 7 bases and J by 0 bases, leaving 11 bases between them. The CDR3 reads CASTQRKSTDTQYF. The CDR3 DNA reads as TGTGCCAGCACCCAGCGGAAGAGCACAGATACGCAGTATTTT.

This clonotype appeared many times. The chain employs TRBV7-9 and TRBJ2-5, with TRBD1 matching 7 bases. This CDR3 region has 13 residues. Germline V gene sequence: CDR1 SEHNR, CDR2 FQNEAQ (reference sequence). V lost 6 bases to trimming and J lost 4 bases; unmatched junction nucleotides: 5. The DNA of the CDR3 is TGTGCCAGCAGTTTCCGACAGGGAGAGACCCAGTACTTC. It is translated as CASSFRQGETQYF.

This clonotype was detected only a few times. This chain joins TRBV30 and TRBJ1-1; D is ambiguous. CDR1 GTSNPN and CDR2 SVGIG come from the germline V gene (reference sequence). This CDR3 spans 15 amino acids. Trimming cost V 2 bases and J 5 bases, with 18 bases left between them. The CDR3 DNA sequence: TGTGCCTGGAGTACAACCCTTAATTTATTGACTGAAGCTTTCTTT. Protein sequence: CAWSTTLNLLTEAFF. Together with reference TRBV30 and TRBJ1-1, the CDR3 gives the full variable domain: SQTIHQWPATLVQPVGSPLSLECTVEGTSNPNLYWYRQAAGRGLQLLFYSVGIGQISSEVPQNLSASRPQDRQFILSSKKLLLSDSGFYLCAWSTTLNLLTEAFFGQGTRLTVV.

Note on this clonotype: A junction end diverges from the germline sequence, so it may reflect a read error. V gene TRBV9 combines with J gene TRBJ2-7, with 8 bases matching TRBD2. Looked up from germline, CDR1 is SGDLS and CDR2 is YYNGEE. The CDR3 runs 15 residues. The CDR3 loop reads CASSGERGPSDEQYF. The CDR3 DNA reads TGTGCCAGCAGCGGAGAGCGGGGGCCCTCCGACGAGCAGTACTTC.

This clonotype has more than one count but fewer than ten. The chain couples TRBV3-1 to TRBJ1-2, with D maybe TRBD1 (5 bases). This CDR3 has 14 amino acids. The ends were cut back, 4 bases at V and 3 bases at J, with 12 bases in the middle. Germline V gene data show CDR1 as LGHDT and CDR2 as YNNKEL (reference sequence). The CDR3 DNA reads as TGTGCCAGCAGCCCCCCGGACAATTACTATGGCTACACCTTC. The encoded protein is CASSPPDNYYGYTF. Full variable domain (missing parts from reference TRBV3-1 and TRBJ1-2): DTAVSQTPKYLVTQMGNDKSIKCEQNLGHDTMYWYKQDSKKFLKIMFSYNNKELIINETVPNRFSPKSPDKAHLNLHINSLELGDSAVYFCASSPPDNYYGYTFGSGTRLTVV.

A word on this clonotype: It may be a read error: a sequence one base away is much more abundant. V gene TRBV10-2 combines with J gene TRBJ2-3; a weak D match, TRBD2 (6 bases). CDR1 is WSHSY, CDR2 SAAADI, per germline. The length of the CDR3 is 14 residues. V gave up 3 bases and J gave up 6 bases, with 13 bases separating them. Written as DNA, the CDR3 is TGCGCCAGCAGTGAACTAGCCAGTGCGGATACGCAGTATTTT. Protein product: CASSELASADTQYF.

This clonotype was recorded at least ten times. The V and J genes are TRBV3-1 and TRBJ2-5; D possibly corresponds to TRBD2 (5 bases). From germline, CDR1 is LGHDT and CDR2 YNNKEL (reference sequence). The CDR3 totals 16 residues. The germline V and J ends were trimmed by 0 bases and 2 bases, with 13 bases remaining between them. The CDR3: CASSQDSGLQQETQYF. Written as DNA, the CDR3 is TGTGCCAGCAGCCAAGATTCCGGACTCCAGCAAGAGACCCAGTACTTC.

The CDR3 sequence: CASSYGQGSFEKLFF. The CDR3 DNA reads TGTGCCAGCAGTTACGGGCAGGGTAGTTTCGAAAAACTGTTTTTT. The chain is built from TRBV6-5 and TRBJ1-4; TRBD1 is a possible D gene (5 bases). The CDR3 length is 15 residues. From germline, CDR1 is MNHEY and CDR2 SVGAGI. Trimming shortened V by 2 bases and J by 8 bases, and 15 bases separated the two germline ends.

This rearrangement joins TRBV6-5 to TRBJ1-1; weak D call: TRBD1 (5 bases). Deletions cut 0 bases from V and 4 bases from J, with 12 bases between. Germline values: CDR1 MNHEY, CDR2 SVGAGI. This CDR3 has 15 amino acids. DNA of the CDR3: TGTGCCAGCAGTTACTCTTCAGGGAGTATCACTGAAGCTTTCTTT. It translates to CASSYSSGSITEAFF.

A note on this clonotype: An end of the junction differs from the germline gene, which may be a read error. This chain joins TRBV28 and TRBJ1-4; 7 bases match TRBD1. The CDR3 consists of 9 residues. CDR1 MDHEN and CDR2 SYDVKM come from the germline V gene. CDR3: CASSWDRPF. The CDR3 bases are TGTGCCAGCAGTTGGGACAGACCTTTT.

This clonotype has a handful of counts. The chain links TRBV29-1 to TRBJ2-7; 8 bases agree with TRBD1. The germline gives CDR1 SQVTM, CDR2 ANQGSEA. The CDR3 length is 11 residues. Losses at the gene ends were 7 bases for V and 6 bases for J; bases not matched to a gene: 5. The CDR3 DNA reads TGCAGCGATATCACAGGGGGCGAGCAGTACTTC. Encoded protein: CSDITGGEQYF.

This clonotype occurred many times. The chain couples TRBV5-1 to TRBJ2-3; 11 bases line up with TRBD1. The length of the CDR3 is 16 residues. The V gene end was trimmed by 4 bases and the J gene end by 1 base; junction bases not matched to a gene: 5. Germline loops: CDR1 SGHRS, CDR2 YFSETQ. This CDR3 reads CASSTRTGGGTDTQYF. CDR3 nucleotide sequence: TGCGCCAGCAGCACAAGGACAGGGGGCGGCACAGATACGCAGTATTTT.

This clonotype was observed many times. The rearrangement uses TRBV29-1 and TRBJ1-1; D gene ambiguous. V shed 4 bases and J shed 0 bases, with 12 bases lying between them. The CDR3 spans 14 residues. Per germline, CDR1 SQVTM and CDR2 ANQGSEA. The CDR3 here is CSVVDGHMNTEAFF. The CDR3 DNA follows: TGCAGCGTTGTTGACGGCCACATGAACACTGAAGCTTTCTTT.

J is TRBJ1-5 and V is TRBV7-9; the D gene is possibly TRBD1 (5 bases). The CDR3 sequence is 14 residues long. CDR1 is SEHNR and CDR2 is FQNEAQ in the germline V gene (reference sequence). V gave up 5 bases and J gave up 1 base, with 9 bases separating them. The CDR3 DNA reads as TGTGCCAGCAGCGTAGACAGCAGCAATCAGCCCCAGCATTTT. Translation gives CASSVDSSNQPQHF.

The V call is TRBV7-2, the J call TRBJ2-3, with D hard to call. The CDR3 runs to 15 residues. Germline CDR1 SGHTA, CDR2 FQGNSA. The ends were cut back, 3 bases at V and 2 bases at J, with 12 bases in the middle. DNA of the CDR3: TGTGCCAGCAGCTTCGTCCCAGGCGCCACAGATACGCAGTATTTT. Its translation is CASSFVPGATDTQYF.

This clonotype has at least ten counts. One junction end disagrees with the germline gene, perhaps due to a read error. The V and J genes are TRBV7-2 and TRBJ2-1; TRBD2 might be the D (5 bases). The germline CDR1 and CDR2 sequences are SGHTA and FQGNSA. The CDR3 spans 14 residues. The CDR3 DNA reads TGTGCCAGCAGCTTAGCGGGTACGACTATCCCTAGACTCTTC. Translated, it gives CASSLAGTTIPRLF. Supplemented by reference TRBV7-2 and TRBJ2-1, the full variable domain reads GAGVSQSPSNKVTEKGKDVELRCDPISGHTALYWYRQSLGQGLEFLIYFQGNSAPDKSGLPSDRFSAERTGGSVSTLTIQRTQQEDSAVYLCASSLAGTTIPRLFGPGTRLTVL.

Only a few counts were recorded for this clonotype. This chain uses TRBV29-1 with TRBJ1-4; perhaps TRBD1 as D (6 bases). CDR1 is SQVTM, CDR2 ANQGSEA, per germline. CDR3 size: 14 residues. With 5 bases removed from V and 5 bases from J, the gap between germline ends came to 15 bases. CDR3 in DNA: TGCAGCGTTACTGAACAGGGAGGGAATGAAAAACTGTTTTTT. It yields the protein CSVTEQGGNEKLFF. The whole variable domain, remainder taken from reference TRBV29-1 and TRBJ1-4, is SAVISQKPSRDICQRGTSLTIQCQVDSQVTMMFWYRQQPGQSLTLIATANQGSEATYESGFVIDKFPISRPNLTFSTLTVSNMSPEDSSIYLCSVTEQGGNEKLFFGSGTQLSVL.

This clonotype was picked up a small number of times. The gene calls are TRBV5-4 and TRBJ2-3; the D gene is possibly TRBD1 (6 bases). V was clipped by 4 bases and J by 3 bases, with 9 bases between them. The CDR3 covers 13 residues. Germline CDR1 is SGHNT and CDR2 is YYREEE (reference sequence). The CDR3, as DNA: TGTGCCAGCAGCCAAACAGGGACAGATACGCAGTATTTT. Encoded protein: CASSQTGTDTQYF.

The chain is built from TRBV20-1 and TRBJ2-3, with 8 bases matching TRBD2. The germline V gene encodes CDR1 DFQATT and CDR2 SNEGSKA (reference sequence). Trimming at V came to 0 bases and at J to 6 bases, leaving 8 bases not matched to a gene. The CDR3 totals 15 residues. The DNA for the CDR3 is TGCAGTGCTAGAGATGCAAGCGGGGGCCCGGATACGCAGTATTTT. This sequence encodes CSARDASGGPDTQYF.

The genes are TRBV7-9 and TRBJ1-4; D unresolved. The CDR3 has 15 residues. Trimming cost V 1 base and J 7 bases, with 13 bases left between them. Germline V CDR1 and CDR2: SEHNR, FQNEAQ (reference sequence). The CDR3 protein is CASSLGSGMIEKLFF. The CDR3 nucleotides read TGTGCCAGCAGCTTAGGGTCGGGCATGATTGAAAAACTGTTTTTT.

This clonotype appeared a few times. The chain couples TRBV11-2 to TRBJ2-3; 7 bases agree with TRBD1. Germline CDR1 and CDR2: SGHAT and FQNNGV. Trimming at V came to 4 bases and at J to 2 bases, leaving 9 bases not matched to a gene. The CDR3 is 16 amino acids. The CDR3 region is CASSSHQGQPTDTQYF. The CDR3 DNA reads as TGTGCCAGCAGCTCCCACCAGGGACAGCCCACAGATACGCAGTATTTT.

The chain combines TRBV29-1 with TRBJ2-7; perhaps TRBD1 as D (6 bases). Deletions cut 3 bases from V and 7 bases from J, with 7 bases between. Germline V gene lookup returns CDR1 SQVTM and CDR2 ANQGSEA. This CDR3 is 10 amino acids long. CDR3 coding DNA: TGCAGCGTTGATACAGGGGAGCAGTACTTC. Translated, it gives CSVDTGEQYF.

This clonotype was detected many times. The chain links TRBV27 to TRBJ1-1, with TRBD1 as a possible D gene (6 bases). This CDR3 region has 14 residues. The germline gives CDR1 MNHEY, CDR2 SMNVEV (reference sequence). Deletions cut 0 bases from V and 8 bases from J, with 13 bases between. In DNA form, the CDR3 reads TGTGCCAGCAGTTTATCGAATACAGGGAGAGAAGCTTTCTTT. Encoded protein: CASSLSNTGREAFF.

With regard to this clonotype: One end of the junction varies from germline; a read error may be responsible. The chain uses TRBV9 and TRBJ1-5; D not resolved. The CDR3 is 13 amino acids. Germline CDR1 and CDR2: SGDLS and YYNGEE. This CDR3 is CASSARYNQSQHF. Here the CDR3 DNA reads TGTGCCAGCAGCGCGCGGTACAATCAGTCCCAGCATTTT.

This chain's CDR3 is CASGATAFSKTFF. In DNA form, the CDR3 reads TGTGCTAGTGGTGCTACGGCCTTTAGTAAGACTTTCTTT. This chain links TRBV12-5 with TRBJ1-1; D is uncertain. V dropped 5 bases and J dropped 12 bases, with 19 bases sitting between them. Per germline, CDR1 LGHNT and CDR2 FRNRAP. This CDR3 has 13 amino acids.